The 12 T cell receptor beta chains listed next were all sequenced from one sample in a study of CD8+ T cells in alopecia areata. Extraction of RNA preceded its reverse transcription into cDNA, which served as the sequencing template. Generated by immunoSEQ multiplex PCR, the TCRdb table keeps only in-frame clones and is missing some. This sample carries approximately 150,000 clones, approximately 60% of them seen once, and the ten largest clones take 4.8%. Sample: CD4+ T cells sorted from blood. These receptors all stem from a human donor in good health.

The CDR3 protein is CSVRDRGRGTSNGYTF. CDR3 in DNA: TGCAGCGTCCGGGACAGGGGGCGCGGAACCTCAAATGGCTACACCTTC. The chain combines TRBV29-1 with TRBJ1-2; 12 nucleotides line up with TRBD1. The CDR3 is 16 residues long. V lost 6 bases and J lost 6; bases outside the gene matches: 14. CDR1 and CDR2 (germline): SQVTM, ANQGSEA. The complete variable domain, with remaining parts taken from reference TRBV29-1 and TRBJ1-2, reads SAVISQKPSRDICQRGTSLTIQCQVDSQVTMMFWYRQQPGQSLTLIATANQGSEATYESGFVIDKFPISRPNLTFSTLTVSNMSPEDSSIYLCSVRDRGRGTSNGYTFGSGTRLTVV.

About this clone: Different DNA sequences within this sample yield the same CDR3. The V gene is TRBV5-1, the J gene TRBJ2-1; 7 nucleotides line up with TRBD2. This CDR3 region has 16 residues. Germline lookup yields CDR1 SGHRS and CDR2 YFSETQ. V trimming: 0 bases; J trimming: 0 bases; junction bases outside the gene matches: 3. The CDR3 is CASSLAGGSSYNEQFF. The CDR3 bases are TGCGCCAGCAGCTTGGCCGGCGGGAGCTCCTACAATGAGCAGTTCTTC.

The rearrangement uses TRBV28 and TRBJ1-5; D gene uncertain. Germline lookup yields CDR1 MDHEN and CDR2 SYDVKM. V lost 3 bases to trimming and J lost 10 bases, with 10 bases between them. The CDR3 is made up of 12 amino acids. In DNA, the CDR3 is TGTGCCAGCAGTTTCCAGTTTGGACCCCAGCATTTT. The encoded protein is CASSFQFGPQHF.

This clone has more than one count but fewer than ten. V gene TRBV2 combines with J gene TRBJ2-7; weak D call: TRBD1 (5 bases). This CDR3 is built from 15 residues. Germline lookup yields CDR1 SNHLY and CDR2 FYNNEI. Trimming removed 5 bases from V and 2 bases from J, with 16 bases in between. Here the CDR3 reads CASSYEQAVTYEQYF. The DNA for the CDR3 is TGTGCCAGCAGTTATGAACAGGCCGTTACCTACGAGCAGTACTTC. The whole variable domain, remainder taken from reference TRBV2 and TRBJ2-7, is EPEVTQTPSHQVTQMGQEVILRCVPISNHLYFYWYRQILGQKVEFLVSFYNNEISEKSEIFDDQFSVERPDGSNFTLKIRSTKLEDSAMYFCASSYEQAVTYEQYFGPGTRLTVT.

V and J are TRBV29-1 and TRBJ2-7; D is ambiguous. The germline gives CDR1 SQVTM, CDR2 ANQGSEA. V lost 4 bases to trimming and J lost 7 bases, with 11 bases between them. The CDR3 spans 11 residues. The CDR3 is CSVAVHMEQYF. As DNA, the CDR3 is TGCAGCGTTGCCGTACATATGGAGCAGTACTTC.

The chain joins TRBV30 to TRBJ2-7; TRBD2 agrees at 8 bases. The CDR3 consists of 13 residues. The V segment lost 3 bases and the J segment 6 bases; nucleotides outside the gene matches: 7. CDR1 and CDR2 from the germline V gene are GTSNPN and SVGIG (reference sequence). The CDR3 is CAWRASGRPEQYF. CDR3 nucleotides: TGTGCCTGGAGGGCAAGCGGGAGACCCGAGCAGTACTTC.

This rearrangement joins TRBV15 to TRBJ2-1, with 8 bases aligning to TRBD1. The CDR3 extends over 14 amino acids. J gave up 3 bases and V 6 bases, and 4 bases lay outside the gene matches. Germline CDR1 is LNHNV and CDR2 is YYDKDF (reference sequence). CDR3 nucleotides: TGTGCCACCAGTAAAACAGGGGGCTACAATGAGCAGTTCTTC. Protein sequence: CATSKTGGYNEQFF.

Only a few counts were recorded for this clone. The chain has TRBV6-5 and TRBJ2-3; D ambiguous. Deletions cut 2 bases from V and 4 bases from J, with 10 bases between. Germline V gene data show CDR1 as MNHEY and CDR2 as SVGAGI. This CDR3 is built from 14 residues. CDR3 protein: CASSYDQRADTQYF. The CDR3 region has the DNA TGTGCCAGCAGTTACGACCAGCGTGCAGATACGCAGTATTTT.

The J gene is TRBJ2-1, the V gene TRBV27, with 7 positions matching TRBD2. CDR3 length: 15 amino acids. V was clipped by 7 bases and J by 6 bases; unmatched bases: 12. From germline, CDR1 is MNHEY and CDR2 SMNVEV (reference sequence). The CDR3 is CASKIWLAETNEQFF. The CDR3 region has the DNA TGTGCCAGCAAGATTTGGCTAGCGGAGACCAATGAGCAGTTCTTC.

This chain joins TRBV5-6 and TRBJ1-3; the D is unclear. The CDR3 is made up of 11 amino acids. V lost 4 bases, J lost 9 bases, and 8 bases lay in between. Germline CDR1 SGHDT, CDR2 YYEEEE. This chain's CDR3 is CASSPRATIYF. The DNA for the CDR3 is TGTGCCAGCAGCCCAAGGGCCACCATATATTTT.

V usage is TRBV5-6 and J usage is TRBJ2-5; D gene uncertain. The V gene's germline CDR1 is SGHDT and CDR2 YYEEEE. CDR3 size: 14 residues. Trimming cost V 4 bases and J 1 base, with 11 bases left between them. The CDR3 loop reads CASSTQASQETQYF. The CDR3 nucleotides are TGTGCCAGCAGCACCCAGGCGTCCCAAGAGACCCAGTACTTC.

Concerning this clone: Possible read error: a much larger clone is one base away. At the DNA level, this CDR3 is encoded by other sequences in the same sample as well. The chain recombines TRBV6-5 with TRBJ2-2; 14 nucleotides line up with TRBD2. CDR3 length: 16 amino acids. The germline V gene has CDR1 MNHEY and CDR2 SVGAGI. CDR3 coding DNA: TGCGCCAGCAGTTCGCGACTAGCGGGAGGGGGTGGGGAGCTGTTTTTT. Translation: CASSSRLAGGGGELFF.